The T cell receptor (beta chain) described here comes from a study of cytomegalovirus exposure and HLA in healthy donors. Study-wide results and limits: Three CMV-associated chains proved CMV antigen-specific in vitro.

The CDR3 is 14 residues long. Germline CDR1 MNHEY, CDR2 SVGAGI. The V and J ends lost 6 bases and 11 bases, in that order; junction bases with no gene match: 14. Of note for this clone: As yet, its antigen is unknown.

The PCR was carried out with 60 Vbeta primers and 13 Jbeta primers. The data were produced by immunoSEQ multiplex PCR, yet TCRdb's version contains in-frame clones alone and is incomplete. The sample has 150,000 to 200,000 clones; 77% are singletons. The sequencing input was PBMCs. This chain links TRBV6-5 with TRBJ1-1; 8 nucleotides match TRBD1. The source of this sequence is a man between 18 and 35 years old in good health and CMV-seronegative. Written as DNA, the CDR3 is TGTGCCAGCAGCCAGGACAGGGAGCGTATTGGGGCTTTCTTT. Protein sequence: CASSQDRERIGAFF.